The clone carrying this T cell receptor (beta chain) was picked up many times. The target antigen is unknown. TCRdb reprocessed the multiplex PCR reads with MiXCR, giving one entry per CDR3 protein. The sample lists about 180,000 distinct CDR3 sequences, approximately 30% occurring once. This record belongs to a study of breast tumors, draining lymph nodes, adjacent tissues. General observations from the study: Findings are consistent with lymph node origin and intratumoral expansion of most tumor T cells. Tumors had less TCR diversity than lymph nodes, more than nontumor tissue.

The CDR3 is 15 residues long. Germline CDR1 is SGHTA and CDR2 is FQGNSA. The V and J ends lost 4 bases and 3 bases, in that order; junction bases with no gene match: 4. Samples came from axillary lymph nodes draining the breast cancer. This chain joins TRBV7-2 and TRBJ2-7; 12 nucleotides agree with TRBD1. The specimen sequenced was axillary lymph node tissue. This receptor was taken from a female donor with breast cancer. Some clones in this sample may be carry-over from other donors' samples. The chain's CDR3 is CASSWDRGLFYEQYF. The CDR3 nucleotides are TGTGCCAGCAGCTGGGACAGGGGGCTGTTCTACGAGCAGTACTTC.